This is a list of T cell receptor beta chains from one sample in a study of blood T cell repertoires in COVID-19. Measured with immunoSEQ multiplex PCR; TCRdb has only the in-frame clones, and not every one. The data show about 190,000 clones, 89% seen once. Sequences were obtained from peripheral blood. Every receptor here comes from a man aged 40-50 years with acute or convalescent COVID-19. The CDR3 runs from the conserved cysteine through the conserved F or W. Fields, in order: V gene, clone size, D gene, J gene, CDR3 DNA, CDR3 protein. The D gene is left open where the match is weak. Only part of the rows carry a size: once, few, many, or a class if the clone is expanded.

v_call: TRBV30; clone_size: NA; d_call: NA; j_call: TRBJ2-7; cdr3_nt: TGTGCCTGGAGTAGGGGTGGCGAGCAGTACTTC; cdr3_aa: CAWSRGGEQYF
v_call: TRBV7-2; clone_size: NA; d_call: NA; j_call: TRBJ2-2; cdr3_nt: TGTGCCAGCAGCTTTAACAGCAGAACGAACACCGGGGAGCTGTTTTTT; cdr3_aa: CASSFNSRTNTGELFF
v_call: TRBV5-1; clone_size: NA; d_call: NA; j_call: TRBJ2-2; cdr3_nt: TGCGCCAGCAGCTTGTCCTTCCGCGGGGAGCTGTTTTTT; cdr3_aa: CASSLSFRGELFF
v_call: TRBV5-1; clone_size: NA; d_call: NA; j_call: TRBJ1-3; cdr3_nt: TGCGCCAGCAGCTCCTTAGGACTCAGCTCTGGAAACACCATATATTTT; cdr3_aa: CASSSLGLSSGNTIYF
v_call: TRBV21-1; clone_size: NA; d_call: NA; j_call: TRBJ2-7; cdr3_nt: TGTGCCAGCAGCAAAGTAAGGGACAGGGACCCCTACGAGCAGTACTTC; cdr3_aa: CASSKVRDRDPYEQYF
v_call: TRBV25-1; clone_size: once; d_call: TRBD1; j_call: TRBJ1-1; cdr3_nt: TGTGCCAGCAGTCGGACAGGGGGTGTTGAAGCTTTCTTT; cdr3_aa: CASSRTGGVEAFF
v_call: TRBV5-1; clone_size: NA; d_call: NA; j_call: TRBJ1-3; cdr3_nt: TGCGCCAGCAGCCGAGAGTCTGGAAACACCATATATTTT; cdr3_aa: CASSRESGNTIYF
v_call: TRBV7-2; clone_size: NA; d_call: TRBD1; j_call: TRBJ1-5; cdr3_nt: TGTGCCAGCAGCCCCTGGACAGGGGAGGCCAATCAGCCCCAGCATTTT; cdr3_aa: CASSPWTGEANQPQHF
v_call: TRBV5-8; clone_size: NA; d_call: NA; j_call: TRBJ2-2; cdr3_nt: TGTGCCAGCAGCTTGGGGCTAGCCCCGGGCACCGGGGAGCTGTTTTTT; cdr3_aa: CASSLGLAPGTGELFF
v_call: TRBV21-1; clone_size: NA; d_call: NA; j_call: TRBJ1-4; cdr3_nt: TGTGCCAGCAGCAAGAGGAGGATTCCGTCGGGCTTGTTTTTT; cdr3_aa: CASSKRRIPSGLFF
v_call: TRBV6-5; clone_size: NA; d_call: TRBD1; j_call: TRBJ1-4; cdr3_nt: TGTGCCAGCAGGACCCTCCGCCAGGGGGCTGAAAAACTGTTTTTT; cdr3_aa: CASRTLRQGAEKLFF
v_call: TRBV13; clone_size: NA; d_call: TRBD2; j_call: TRBJ2-2; cdr3_nt: TGTGCCAGCAGCTTTTCTAGCGGGGCGGCCGGGGAGCTGTTTTTT; cdr3_aa: CASSFSSGAAGELFF
v_call: TRBV2; clone_size: NA; d_call: TRBD2; j_call: TRBJ2-2; cdr3_nt: TGTGCCAGCAGTGAGAGAGGGACTAGCGGGGGGGCCGGAGTTGGATACACCGGGGAGCTGTTTTTT; cdr3_aa: CASSERGTSGGAGVGYTGELFF
v_call: TRBV7-8; clone_size: NA; d_call: NA; j_call: TRBJ1-6; cdr3_nt: TGTGCCAGCAGCCGCATCCAGGACTCGCCCCTCCACTTT; cdr3_aa: CASSRIQDSPLHF
v_call: TRBV5-4; clone_size: NA; d_call: NA; j_call: TRBJ1-4; cdr3_nt: TGTGCCAGCAGCACCAACAGGGACCCCGCCGGAAAACTGTTTTTT; cdr3_aa: CASSTNRDPAGKLFF
v_call: TRBV30; clone_size: NA; d_call: NA; j_call: TRBJ1-5; cdr3_nt: TGTGCCTGGAGTCCCTTGGGACAAACAGGGCAGCCCCAGCATTTT; cdr3_aa: CAWSPLGQTGQPQHF
v_call: TRBV30; clone_size: once; d_call: NA; j_call: TRBJ1-5; cdr3_nt: TGTGCCTGGAGTCCGCCGGTCAATAGCAATCAGCCCCAGCATTTT; cdr3_aa: CAWSPPVNSNQPQHF
v_call: TRBV9; clone_size: once; d_call: TRBD1; j_call: TRBJ2-7; cdr3_nt: TGTGCCAGCAGCGTAGGGGACAGGGGGGGTGACGGGCAGTACTTC; cdr3_aa: CASSVGDRGGDGQYF
v_call: TRBV14; clone_size: NA; d_call: NA; j_call: TRBJ1-2; cdr3_nt: TGTGCCAGCAGCCAAGGACTCCATGGCTACACCTTC; cdr3_aa: CASSQGLHGYTF
v_call: TRBV5-1; clone_size: NA; d_call: NA; j_call: TRBJ1-1; cdr3_nt: TGCGCCAGCAGCCGCGACACGGGGGACCTTAACACTGAAGCTTTCTTT; cdr3_aa: CASSRDTGDLNTEAFF
v_call: TRBV21-1; clone_size: NA; d_call: NA; j_call: TRBJ2-2; cdr3_nt: TGTGCCAGCAGATTAGGGGGTGAGACCGCCGCCACCGGGGAGCTGTTTTTT; cdr3_aa: CASRLGGETAATGELFF
v_call: TRBV29-1; clone_size: NA; d_call: NA; j_call: TRBJ2-2; cdr3_nt: TGCAGCGTTTCGCCCAGCGCGAACACCGGGGAGCTGTTTTTT; cdr3_aa: CSVSPSANTGELFF
v_call: TRBV28; clone_size: NA; d_call: NA; j_call: TRBJ1-6; cdr3_nt: TGTGCCAGCAGTTTAAGTCGGCAGGCCTCCTATAATTCACCCCTCCACTTT; cdr3_aa: CASSLSRQASYNSPLHF
v_call: TRBV30; clone_size: NA; d_call: TRBD1; j_call: TRBJ1-2; cdr3_nt: TGTGCCTGGAGCCCGACAGGGAGTGGAGGCTACACCTTC; cdr3_aa: CAWSPTGSGGYTF
v_call: TRBV7-6; clone_size: few; d_call: NA; j_call: TRBJ1-5; cdr3_nt: TGTGCCAGCAGCTTATCTAACCGGGGCAATCAGCCCCAGCATTTT; cdr3_aa: CASSLSNRGNQPQHF
v_call: TRBV6-5; clone_size: NA; d_call: TRBD1; j_call: TRBJ2-7; cdr3_nt: TGTGCCAGCAGTTACCTGGGACAGGGGGAGGAGTACTTC; cdr3_aa: CASSYLGQGEEYF
v_call: TRBV6-5; clone_size: NA; d_call: NA; j_call: TRBJ1-1; cdr3_nt: TGTGCCAGCAGTTACTCGACAGTCCTCCTCAACACTGAAGCTTTCTTT; cdr3_aa: CASSYSTVLLNTEAFF
v_call: TRBV3-1/TRBV3-2; clone_size: once; d_call: NA; j_call: TRBJ2-5; cdr3_nt: TGTGCCAGCAGCCAAGATGCGGAGGAGGGGGCGGGGGAGACCCAGTACTTC; cdr3_aa: CASSQDAEEGAGETQYF
v_call: TRBV5-6; clone_size: NA; d_call: TRBD1; j_call: TRBJ1-2; cdr3_nt: TGTGCCAGCAGCTTTAGACAGGGAAATATCGTCCATGGCTACACCTTC; cdr3_aa: CASSFRQGNIVHGYTF
v_call: TRBV2; clone_size: once; d_call: NA; j_call: TRBJ2-3; cdr3_nt: TGTGCCAGCAGTGCGGGCAGGGGTCCCCCCACAGATACGCAGTATTTT; cdr3_aa: CASSAGRGPPTDTQYF
v_call: TRBV4-2; clone_size: once; d_call: NA; j_call: TRBJ1-3; cdr3_nt: TGTGCCAGCAGCCAAGAACTATCCTCTGGAAACACCATATATTTT; cdr3_aa: CASSQELSSGNTIYF
v_call: TRBV4-3; clone_size: NA; d_call: TRBD1; j_call: TRBJ2-3; cdr3_nt: TGCGCCAGCAGCCAAGATGTCGGGGACAGATTCTCCACAGATACGCAGTATTTT; cdr3_aa: CASSQDVGDRFSTDTQYF
v_call: TRBV30; clone_size: NA; d_call: TRBD2; j_call: TRBJ2-7; cdr3_nt: TGTGCCTGGAGCGCGGGACTAGGGAAGGGCGGAGAGCAGTACTTC; cdr3_aa: CAWSAGLGKGGEQYF
v_call: TRBV28; clone_size: NA; d_call: NA; j_call: TRBJ1-2; cdr3_nt: TGTGCCAGCAGTTTCAACAGCCAGTATGGCTACACCTTC; cdr3_aa: CASSFNSQYGYTF
v_call: TRBV27; clone_size: NA; d_call: NA; j_call: TRBJ1-5; cdr3_nt: TGTGCCAGCAGCAAGACGGGTAGTCAGCCCCAGCATTTT; cdr3_aa: CASSKTGSQPQHF
v_call: TRBV30; clone_size: NA; d_call: NA; j_call: TRBJ2-7; cdr3_nt: TGTGCCTGGAAGTCTGGCAACTCCTACGAGCAGTACTTC; cdr3_aa: CAWKSGNSYEQYF
v_call: TRBV11-2; clone_size: NA; d_call: TRBD1; j_call: TRBJ1-3; cdr3_nt: TGTGCCAGCAGCTTTGGGACAGGCCTTCACTCTGGAAACACCATATATTTT; cdr3_aa: CASSFGTGLHSGNTIYF
v_call: TRBV4-3; clone_size: NA; d_call: NA; j_call: TRBJ2-4; cdr3_nt: TGCGCCAGCAGCCAAGGGGTCACCTCACTAAAAAACATTCAGTACTTC; cdr3_aa: CASSQGVTSLKNIQYF
v_call: TRBV7-3; clone_size: NA; d_call: TRBD2; j_call: TRBJ2-5; cdr3_nt: TGTGCCAGCAGCTCGGGACTAGCGGGGACTCAAGGGACCCAGTACTTC; cdr3_aa: CASSSGLAGTQGTQYF
v_call: TRBV30; clone_size: once; d_call: TRBD2; j_call: TRBJ2-7; cdr3_nt: TGTGCCTGGAACCGAATAGCGGGGGGGCGGGGCGGAGAGCAGTACTTC; cdr3_aa: CAWNRIAGGRGGEQYF
v_call: TRBV5-1; clone_size: NA; d_call: TRBD1; j_call: TRBJ2-1; cdr3_nt: TGCGCCAGCAGCCCCTATGTAGGGGGACAGGGGGCCGATGAGCAGTTCTTC; cdr3_aa: CASSPYVGGQGADEQFF
v_call: TRBV5-6; clone_size: NA; d_call: NA; j_call: TRBJ1-1; cdr3_nt: TGTGCCAGCAGCTCAGGGCCTGCAGGGCTGGGCCAGGAAGCTTTCTTT; cdr3_aa: CASSSGPAGLGQEAFF
v_call: TRBV6-6; clone_size: once; d_call: TRBD1; j_call: TRBJ2-7; cdr3_nt: TGTGCCAGCACCCCACGGGGGACAGGAACCTACGAGCAGTACTTC; cdr3_aa: CASTPRGTGTYEQYF
v_call: TRBV9; clone_size: NA; d_call: NA; j_call: TRBJ1-3; cdr3_nt: TGTGCCAGCAGCGTCCGGGGGGCCCCCGGAAACACCATATATTTT; cdr3_aa: CASSVRGAPGNTIYF
v_call: TRBV5-4; clone_size: NA; d_call: TRBD2; j_call: TRBJ2-7; cdr3_nt: TGTGCCAGCAGCTCGGGACTAGCGGGGGGCTACGAGCAGTACTTC; cdr3_aa: CASSSGLAGGYEQYF
v_call: TRBV6-4; clone_size: NA; d_call: NA; j_call: TRBJ1-2; cdr3_nt: TGTGCCAGCAGTGACGGGAGTTATGGCTACACCTTC; cdr3_aa: CASSDGSYGYTF
v_call: TRBV12-5; clone_size: NA; d_call: TRBD1; j_call: TRBJ1-3; cdr3_nt: TGTGCTAGTGGTTGGCCAGGGGGTATCTCTGGAAACACCATATATTTT; cdr3_aa: CASGWPGGISGNTIYF